A selection of T cell receptor beta chains follows, all from one sample in a study of blood T cells in healthy people across ages. TCRdb used MiXCR to reprocess the 5' RACE reads, holding one entry per CDR3 protein. This sample yields 1.4 million or so distinct CDR3 sequences, of which approximately 42% are seen a single time; about 4% belongs to the top ten. The source material was blood. These receptors were obtained from a woman between 18 and 30 years old in good health. Both conserved end residues are part of each CDR3. D genes are given only for firm matches. Rows give clone size only sometimes, using once, few, many, or a class for an expanded clone.

d_gene	v_gene	abundance	j_gene	CDR3aa	CDR3nt
NA	TRBV6-6	NA	TRBJ2-5	CASSYTGKGTNEQYF	TGTGCCAGCAGTTACACAGGGAAGGGAACCAATGAGCAGTACTTC
NA	TRBV5-4	NA	TRBJ1-2	CASSLFAGLLDGYTF	TGTGCCAGCAGCTTGTTCGCCGGCCTCCTCGATGGCTACACCTTC
NA	TRBV20-1	NA	TRBJ2-7	CSARALGSYEQYF	TGCAGTGCTAGAGCTCTCGGCTCCTACGAGCAGTACTTC
TRBD2	TRBV7-6	NA	TRBJ2-1	CASSLALAGRSSYNEQFF	TGTGCCAGCAGCTTGGCGCTAGCGGGTCGAAGCTCCTACAATGAGCAGTTCTTC
NA	TRBV27	NA	TRBJ2-7	CASSTRQVPYEQYF	TGTGCCAGCAGTACCAGACAGGTTCCCTACGAGCAGTACTTC
NA	TRBV5-1	many	TRBJ2-1	CASSLLGASYNEQFF	TGCGCCAGCAGCTTGTTGGGGGCCTCCTACAATGAGCAGTTCTTC
NA	TRBV7-9	NA	TRBJ2-3	CASSLDHEADTQYF	TGTGCCAGCAGCTTAGACCACGAAGCAGATACGCAGTATTTT
NA	TRBV25-1	NA	TRBJ2-3	CASSEDGQGSTDTRYF	TGTGCCAGCAGTGAAGATGGGCAGGGCAGCACAGATACGCGGTATTTT
NA	TRBV6-6	few	TRBJ1-1	CASSPIPGDAEEAFF	TGTGCCAGCAGCCCCATTCCAGGGGATGCTGAGGAAGCTTTCTTT
NA	TRBV27	few	TRBJ2-1	CASSLAGLEGNEQFF	TGTGCCAGCAGTTTAGCGGGCCTAGAAGGCAATGAGCAGTTCTTC
TRBD2	TRBV11-1	few	TRBJ2-1	CASSHQAGDVNEQFF	TGTGCCAGCAGCCACCAAGCGGGAGATGTGAATGAGCAGTTCTTC
NA	TRBV12-3/TRBV12-4	NA	TRBJ1-1	CASGRHGNTEAFF	TGTGCCAGCGGCCGGCACGGGAACACTGAAGCTTTCTTT
TRBD1	TRBV4-1	NA	TRBJ1-4	CASSQEDMGTGGGKLFF	TGCGCCAGCAGCCAAGAAGATATGGGAACAGGGGGCGGGAAACTGTTTTTT
TRBD2	TRBV6-2/TRBV6-3	few	TRBJ2-1	CASRVGSGRYEQFF	TGTGCCAGCAGGGTCGGTAGCGGGAGGTATGAGCAGTTCTTC
NA	TRBV20-1	NA	TRBJ1-6	CSASDGDNSPPHF	TGCAGTGCTAGCGACGGGGATAATTCACCCCCCCACTTT
NA	TRBV4-2	few	TRBJ2-1	CASSQRANEQFF	TGTGCCAGCAGTCAAAGGGCCAATGAGCAGTTCTTC
TRBD1	TRBV10-3	NA	TRBJ2-1	CAIGLQGAEYNEQFF	TGTGCCATCGGGTTACAGGGGGCGGAATACAATGAGCAGTTCTTC
NA	TRBV7-2	NA	TRBJ1-1	CASSLIQETEAFF	TGTGCCAGCAGCTTAATCCAAGAGACTGAAGCTTTCTTT
NA	TRBV18	NA	TRBJ1-5	CASSPTGLGGNQPQHF	TGTGCCAGCTCCCCAACGGGCCTCGGCGGCAATCAGCCCCAGCATTTT
NA	TRBV30	NA	TRBJ1-2	CAWKLRGASSHYGYTF	TGTGCCTGGAAACTCAGGGGCGCTTCCTCCCACTATGGCTACACCTTC
NA	TRBV20-1	NA	TRBJ1-5	CSASRQDNSQPQHF	TGCAGTGCTAGTAGGCAGGATAACTCGCAGCCCCAGCATTTT
NA	TRBV19	NA	TRBJ2-1	CASSIAIYNEQFF	TGTGCCAGTAGTATAGCGATCTACAATGAGCAGTTCTTC
NA	TRBV2	NA	TRBJ1-1	CASKDGSTEAFF	TGTGCCAGCAAAGATGGTAGCACTGAAGCTTTCTTT
NA	TRBV18	NA	TRBJ1-1	CASSPVLTDMNTEAFF	TGTGCCAGCTCACCAGTCTTAACAGACATGAACACTGAAGCTTTCTTT
TRBD2	TRBV20-1	NA	TRBJ2-3	CSARKGLAGVRGTDTQYF	TGCAGTGCTAGGAAAGGACTAGCGGGAGTCCGAGGGACAGATACGCAGTATTTT
NA	TRBV20-1	NA	TRBJ1-2	CSARRGPRDYTF	TGCAGTGCTAGAAGGGGACCCCGCGACTACACCTTC
TRBD2	TRBV24-1	NA	TRBJ2-1	CATSDLTGPGLADNEQFF	TGTGCCACCAGTGATTTGACAGGGCCGGGACTAGCCGACAATGAGCAGTTCTTC
TRBD1	TRBV10-3	NA	TRBJ2-3	CAINGQETSTDTQYF	TGTGCCATCAACGGACAGGAGACTAGCACAGATACGCAGTATTTT
TRBD1	TRBV20-1	NA	TRBJ2-3	CSAQSYRGDTQYF	TGCAGTGCCCAATCCTACAGGGGAGACACGCAGTATTTT
TRBD2	TRBV2	NA	TRBJ2-7	CASSLAVPSYNEQYF	TGTGCCAGCAGTCTAGCGGTCCCCTCCTACAATGAGCAGTACTTC
TRBD1	TRBV9	NA	TRBJ2-1	CASSVQGVNEQFF	TGTGCCAGCAGCGTCCAGGGGGTCAATGAGCAGTTCTTC
TRBD1	TRBV20-1	NA	TRBJ1-2	CSASGGQSNYGYTF	TGCAGTGCTAGTGGGGGACAGTCTAACTATGGCTACACCTTC
TRBD2	TRBV4-1	few	TRBJ2-1	CASSQPWSGRAYNEQFF	TGCGCCAGCAGCCAACCCTGGAGCGGGAGGGCCTACAATGAGCAGTTCTTC
TRBD2	TRBV9	NA	TRBJ2-1	CASGVVGGGAFNEQFF	TGTGCCAGCGGCGTAGTAGGCGGGGGGGCCTTCAATGAGCAGTTCTTC
TRBD2	TRBV5-1	many	TRBJ2-1	CASSLAGNSYNEQFF	TGTGCCAGCAGTCTAGCGGGGAACTCCTACAATGAGCAGTTCTTC
NA	TRBV29-1	NA	TRBJ2-5	CSVVPGLHVGEQYF	TGCAGCGTTGTGCCGGGTTTACATGTTGGTGAGCAGTACTTC
NA	TRBV30	NA	TRBJ1-2	CAWSPGAQGYTF	TGTGCCTGGAGTCCGGGGGCGCAGGGCTACACCTTC
NA	TRBV7-2	NA	TRBJ2-5	CASSLDRPQQETQYF	TGTGCCAGCAGCTTAGACAGGCCCCAGCAAGAGACCCAGTACTTC
TRBD1	TRBV4-1	once	TRBJ1-5	CASSQVDRAGQPQHF	TGCGCCAGCAGCCAAGTGGACAGGGCGGGTCAGCCCCAGCATTTT
TRBD2	TRBV7-2	NA	TRBJ2-3	CASSLAWEGSGVDTQYF	TGTGCCAGCAGCTTAGCGTGGGAGGGGTCGGGGGTAGATACGCAGTATTTT
TRBD1	TRBV3-1	few	TRBJ1-5	CASSVGQGAYQPQHF	TGTGCCAGCAGCGTTGGACAGGGGGCTTACCAGCCCCAGCATTTT
NA	TRBV13	NA	TRBJ2-1	CASSLDRSGNEQFF	TGTGCCAGCAGCTTAGACAGATCAGGCAATGAGCAGTTCTTC
TRBD1	TRBV20-1	NA	TRBJ1-5	CSAIQGALSNQPQHF	TGCAGTGCTATCCAGGGGGCCCTAAGCAATCAGCCCCAGCATTTT
TRBD2	TRBV7-2	NA	TRBJ2-1	CASSKREVSYNEQFF	TGTGCCAGCAGCAAACGGGAGGTATCCTACAATGAGCAGTTCTTC